These T cell receptor beta chains were read from a single sample in a study of blood T cell repertoires in COVID-19. The repertoire was sequenced with immunoSEQ multiplex PCR; TCRdb's copy has only in-frame clones and lacks some. Here the sample spans around 100,000 clones, approximately 81% being singletons. The sample was peripheral blood. The source of these receptors is a man aged 35-49 years with acute or convalescent COVID-19. The CDR3 runs from the conserved cysteine through the conserved F or W. The order of the fields is clone size, J gene, D gene, V gene, CDR3 protein, CDR3 DNA. The D gene is left open where the match is weak. Clone sizes are given selectively: once, few, many, or a class where the clone is expanded.

clone_size: few; j_call: TRBJ1-4; d_call: -; v_call: TRBV4-1; cdr3_aa: CASSQGFLQNPPEKLFF; cdr3_nt: TGCGCCAGCAGCCAAGGTTTCCTACAGAACCCCCCGGAAAAACTGTTTTTT
clone_size: -; j_call: TRBJ2-7; d_call: TRBD1; v_call: TRBV14; cdr3_aa: CASSQGPAGQGHYEQYF; cdr3_nt: TGTGCCAGCAGCCAAGGACCGGCGGGACAGGGCCACTACGAGCAGTACTTC
clone_size: -; j_call: TRBJ1-5; d_call: TRBD1; v_call: TRBV2; cdr3_aa: CASSEGDRNQPQHF; cdr3_nt: TGTGCCAGCAGTGAAGGGGACAGGAATCAGCCCCAGCATTTT
clone_size: -; j_call: TRBJ2-3; d_call: TRBD1; v_call: TRBV5-1; cdr3_aa: CASSLSQGAVTDTQYF; cdr3_nt: TGCGCCAGCAGCTTGTCACAGGGGGCCGTCACAGATACGCAGTATTTT
clone_size: -; j_call: TRBJ2-7; d_call: TRBD1; v_call: TRBV7-9; cdr3_aa: CASSLGTGTGSSEQYF; cdr3_nt: TGTGCCAGCAGCTTAGGAACCGGGACAGGGTCCTCCGAGCAGTACTTC
clone_size: -; j_call: TRBJ2-3; d_call: -; v_call: TRBV5-4; cdr3_aa: CASNNDGGLGSTDTQYF; cdr3_nt: TGTGCCAGCAACAATGACGGGGGACTTGGAAGCACAGATACGCAGTATTTT
clone_size: once; j_call: TRBJ1-2; d_call: -; v_call: TRBV29-1; cdr3_aa: CSVEDTGYRGYTF; cdr3_nt: TGCAGCGTTGAAGATACAGGGTATAGAGGCTACACCTTC
clone_size: -; j_call: TRBJ1-2; d_call: TRBD1; v_call: TRBV30; cdr3_aa: CAWSRQGLKKGYGYTF; cdr3_nt: TGTGCCTGGAGTAGACAGGGGTTAAAGAAAGGCTATGGCTACACCTTC
clone_size: few; j_call: TRBJ2-3; d_call: -; v_call: TRBV10-3; cdr3_aa: CAISDWTESSTDTQYF; cdr3_nt: TGTGCCATCAGCGATTGGACAGAATCTAGCACAGATACGCAGTATTTT
clone_size: -; j_call: TRBJ2-1; d_call: -; v_call: TRBV6-1; cdr3_aa: CASSEGGGGYNEQFF; cdr3_nt: TGTGCCAGCAGTGAAGGGGGAGGGGGCTACAATGAGCAGTTCTTC
clone_size: once; j_call: TRBJ1-3; d_call: TRBD1; v_call: TRBV5-4; cdr3_aa: CASSPDRAPGNTIYF; cdr3_nt: TGTGCCAGCAGCCCGGACAGGGCCCCTGGAAACACCATATATTTT
clone_size: -; j_call: TRBJ1-5; d_call: -; v_call: TRBV18; cdr3_aa: CASSPSGWREGPQHF; cdr3_nt: TGTGCCAGCTCACCTTCCGGGTGGCGCGAAGGGCCCCAGCATTTT
clone_size: once; j_call: TRBJ2-3; d_call: TRBD2; v_call: TRBV15; cdr3_aa: CATSNAGVGVDTQYF; cdr3_nt: TGTGCCACCAGCAATGCGGGGGTTGGGGTGGATACGCAGTATTTT
clone_size: once; j_call: TRBJ2-3; d_call: TRBD2; v_call: TRBV5-1; cdr3_aa: CASSFLTSGVTDTQYF; cdr3_nt: TGCGCCAGCAGCTTCTTGACTAGCGGGGTCACAGATACGCAGTATTTT
clone_size: -; j_call: TRBJ1-1; d_call: TRBD1; v_call: TRBV5-1; cdr3_aa: CASSTGQGDTEAFF; cdr3_nt: TGCGCCAGCAGCACCGGACAGGGAGACACTGAAGCTTTCTTT
clone_size: -; j_call: TRBJ2-1; d_call: TRBD1; v_call: TRBV10-3; cdr3_aa: CATRAGQGNNEQFF; cdr3_nt: TGTGCCACCCGTGCCGGACAGGGCAACAATGAGCAGTTCTTC
clone_size: -; j_call: TRBJ2-3; d_call: -; v_call: TRBV5-1; cdr3_aa: CASSLQGTTDTQYF; cdr3_nt: TGCGCCAGCAGCTTGCAGGGTACTACAGATACGCAGTATTTT
clone_size: -; j_call: TRBJ1-5; d_call: -; v_call: TRBV19; cdr3_aa: CASSISAGKLINQPQHF; cdr3_nt: TGTGCCAGTAGTATAAGTGCAGGCAAGCTTATTAATCAGCCCCAGCATTTT
clone_size: -; j_call: TRBJ2-7; d_call: -; v_call: TRBV20-1; cdr3_aa: CSASSGYEQYF; cdr3_nt: TGCAGTGCTAGCTCCGGGTACGAGCAGTACTTC
clone_size: -; j_call: TRBJ2-2; d_call: TRBD1; v_call: TRBV7-3; cdr3_aa: CASNPGQGTGELFF; cdr3_nt: TGTGCCAGCAACCCGGGACAGGGCACCGGGGAGCTGTTTTTT
clone_size: -; j_call: TRBJ1-2; d_call: -; v_call: TRBV9; cdr3_aa: CASSLEGIGTNYGYTF; cdr3_nt: TGTGCCAGCAGTCTAGAGGGGATAGGGACAAACTATGGCTACACCTTC
clone_size: -; j_call: TRBJ2-3; d_call: -; v_call: TRBV2; cdr3_aa: CASSERDTQYF; cdr3_nt: TGTGCCAGCAGTGAACGGGATACGCAGTATTTT
clone_size: -; j_call: TRBJ1-1; d_call: -; v_call: TRBV12-3/TRBV12-4; cdr3_aa: CASRQGSEAFF; cdr3_nt: TGTGCCAGCAGACAGGGCTCTGAAGCTTTCTTT
clone_size: -; j_call: TRBJ2-7; d_call: -; v_call: TRBV18; cdr3_aa: CASSPSDIGSYEQYF; cdr3_nt: TGTGCCAGCTCACCATCGGACATTGGCTCCTACGAGCAGTACTTC
clone_size: -; j_call: TRBJ2-7; d_call: TRBD1; v_call: TRBV5-1; cdr3_aa: CASSRDRGGEQYF; cdr3_nt: TGCGCCAGCAGCAGGGACAGGGGTGGCGAGCAGTACTTC
clone_size: -; j_call: TRBJ1-3; d_call: -; v_call: TRBV30; cdr3_aa: CAWRTAGSLPGNTIYF; cdr3_nt: TGTGCCTGGAGAACGGCAGGCAGTCTTCCCGGAAACACCATATATTTT
clone_size: -; j_call: TRBJ1-2; d_call: -; v_call: TRBV7-3; cdr3_aa: CASSPGNRVADGYTF; cdr3_nt: TGTGCCAGCAGCCCCGGGAACAGGGTCGCGGATGGCTACACCTTC
clone_size: -; j_call: TRBJ1-5; d_call: TRBD1; v_call: TRBV2; cdr3_aa: CASRGQTNQPQHF; cdr3_nt: TGTGCCAGTAGGGGACAGACCAATCAGCCCCAGCATTTT
clone_size: -; j_call: TRBJ1-2; d_call: TRBD1; v_call: TRBV19; cdr3_aa: CASSIGPGQRSFLDGYTF; cdr3_nt: TGTGCCAGTAGTATAGGTCCGGGACAGAGATCTTTCCTGGATGGCTACACCTTC